The 22 T cell receptor beta chains presented below share a single source sample, sequenced in a study of T cell responses to AZD1222 COVID-19 vaccine. Here immunoSEQ multiplex PCR was the method, and the copy in TCRdb shows in-frame clones only, minus some. Of approximately 120,000 clones listed, roughly 84% are singletons. Sequencing used peripheral blood, obtained on day 0 of AZD1222 vaccination. These receptors came from an adult in good health.

This chain joins TRBV5-1 and TRBJ2-1, with D perhaps matching TRBD2 (6 bases). The germline gives CDR1 SGHRS, CDR2 YFSETQ. The CDR3 loop spans 17 amino acids. Trimming pared 4 bases from V and 3 bases from J, leaving 20 bases between. The CDR3 bases are TGCGCCAGCAGCCCCACGCACGGAACGGGGGACTACAATGAGCAGTTCTTC. It yields the protein CASSPTHGTGDYNEQFF.

The chain employs TRBV29-1 and TRBJ2-1; TRBD2 matches at 10 bases. Germline V gene data show CDR1 as SQVTM and CDR2 as ANQGSEA. CDR3 size: 14 residues. The trim removed 6 bases at V and 7 bases at J, leaving 9 bases unmatched. The CDR3 here is CSVESGGAGNEQFF. The CDR3 DNA follows: TGCAGCGTAGAAAGCGGGGGGGCTGGGAATGAGCAGTTCTTC.

This chain uses TRBV2 with TRBJ1-2, with 11 bases aligning to TRBD1. V was clipped by 4 bases and J by 7 bases; unmatched bases: 14. The CDR3 sequence is 17 residues long. The germline V gene has CDR1 SNHLY and CDR2 FYNNEI. CDR3 bases: TGTGCCAGCAGTGCCTTAATTCCGGGACAGGGGGTTGCTGGCTACACCTTC. Translation: CASSALIPGQGVAGYTF.

The chain combines TRBV5-1 with TRBJ2-1; 7 nucleotides align to TRBD2. CDR3 length: 13 amino acids. The trim removed 4 bases at V and 7 bases at J, leaving 5 bases unmatched. Germline V gene sequence: CDR1 SGHRS, CDR2 YFSETQ. The CDR3 loop reads CASSAGGRNEQFF. CDR3 sequence (DNA): TGCGCCAGCAGCGCCGGGGGGAGAAATGAGCAGTTCTTC.

The rearrangement joins TRBV27 to TRBJ1-1; D is uncertain. The CDR3 consists of 13 residues. The V and J ends lost 5 bases and 1 base respectively, with 8 bases between them. Germline V lookup: CDR1 MNHEY, CDR2 SMNVEV (reference sequence). The CDR3 nucleotides read TGTGCCAGCAGTCCCGGGTCGAACACTGAAGCTTTCTTT. It translates to CASSPGSNTEAFF.

The chain is built from TRBV6-2 or TRBV6-3 and TRBJ1-4; TRBD1 aligns across 9 bases. J lost 8 bases, V lost 6 bases, and 7 bases had no gene match. The germline V gene has CDR1 MNHEY and CDR2 SVGEGT. There are 14 residues in the CDR3. DNA of the CDR3: TGTGCCAGCAGCGAAGCCGGGACAGGGGAAAAACTGTTTTTT. It specifies CASSEAGTGEKLFF.

As for this clone: Germline and junction disagree at one end, which may indicate a read error. J is TRBJ1-5 and V is TRBV13; D is undetermined. The V gene's germline CDR1 is PRHDT and CDR2 FYEKMQ (reference sequence). This CDR3 has 15 amino acids. The CDR3 bases are TGTGCCAGCAGCATAGGCGTTATCGGCAATCAGCCCCAGCATTTT. This sequence encodes CASSIGVIGNQPQHF.

The chain combines TRBV3-1 (or the pseudogene TRBV3-2) with TRBJ2-1; 12 bases agree with TRBD2. J gave up 10 bases and V 4 bases, and 11 bases lay outside the gene matches. There are 16 residues in the CDR3. Germline CDR1 reads LGHDT; CDR2 reads YNNKEL (reference sequence). CDR3 in amino acids: CASSLSTSGGNREQFF. The CDR3 coding sequence is TGTGCCAGCAGCCTCTCGACTAGCGGGGGAAATAGAGAGCAGTTCTTC.

The V call is TRBV10-3, the J call TRBJ1-1; weak D call: TRBD1 (6 bases). The V and J ends lost 6 bases and 2 bases respectively, with 16 bases between them. The germline V gene has CDR1 ENHRY and CDR2 SYGVKD. The CDR3 extends over 15 amino acids. In DNA form, the CDR3 reads TGTGCCATCAGAGGGGGGCCGGACCTAAACACTGAAGCTTTCTTT. The encoded protein is CAIRGGPDLNTEAFF.

The CDR3 sequence is CASSELAADGAQYF. Written as DNA, the CDR3 is TGTGCCAGCAGCGAGCTGGCGGCAGACGGGGCCCAGTACTTC. The rearrangement joins TRBV9 to TRBJ2-5, with a weak D call TRBD2 (5 bases). Germline V CDR1 and CDR2: SGDLS, YYNGEE. Trimming shortened V by 3 bases and J by 9 bases, and 18 bases separated the two germline ends. The CDR3 consists of 14 residues. The variable domain in full, with the rest retrieved from reference TRBV9 and TRBJ2-5, is DSGVTQTPKHLITATGQRVTLRCSPRSGDLSVYWYQQSLDQGLQFLIQYYNGEERAKGNILERFSAQQFPDLHSELNLSSLELGDSALYFCASSELAADGAQYFGPGTRLLVL.

V is TRBV2 and J is TRBJ1-2; D is uncertain. This CDR3 is 13 amino acids long. Trimming removed 6 bases at V and 0 bases at J, with 8 bases between. CDR1 is SNHLY, CDR2 FYNNEI, per germline. CDR3 protein: CASRGITNYGYTF. For the CDR3, the DNA is TGTGCCAGCAGAGGGATTACTAACTATGGCTACACCTTC.

The chain combines TRBV7-9 with TRBJ1-1, with D unclear. Per the germline V gene, CDR1 is SEHNR and CDR2 is FQNEAQ (reference sequence). The CDR3 loop spans 16 amino acids. V was clipped by 7 bases and J by 5 bases, with 23 bases between them. The CDR3 reads CASTTVWETSGTEAFF. The CDR3 DNA follows: TGTGCCAGCACCACGGTCTGGGAGACCTCGGGGACTGAAGCTTTCTTT.

This sequence joins TRBV7-2 and TRBJ1-1; no reliable D call. The CDR3 sequence is 14 residues long. V was shortened by 5 bases and J by 4 bases, with 14 bases between the two germline ends. Germline CDR1 is SGHTA and CDR2 is FQGNSA. CDR3 DNA sequence: TGTGCCAGCAGCCCCTGGCAACCCCTCACTGAAGCTTTCTTT. Encoded protein: CASSPWQPLTEAFF.

The chain joins TRBV3-1 (or the pseudogene TRBV3-2) to TRBJ1-2, with a tentative D call TRBD1 (5 bases). Trimming removed 0 bases from V and 1 base from J, with 15 bases in between. The germline CDR1 and CDR2 sequences are LGHDT and YNNKEL (reference sequence). The CDR3 has 17 residues. CDR3 sequence: CASSQDSMSGFNYGYTF. The CDR3 DNA is TGTGCCAGCAGCCAAGATAGCATGTCAGGGTTTAACTATGGCTACACCTTC.

The CDR3 sequence: CASSWGQYAYGYTF. Here the CDR3 DNA reads TGCGCCAGCAGCTGGGGACAGTACGCCTATGGCTACACCTTC. The V gene is TRBV5-1, the J gene TRBJ1-2; 7 bases map to TRBD1. V lost 3 bases, J lost 4 bases, and 6 bases stayed unmatched. This CDR3 spans 14 amino acids. From germline, CDR1 is SGHRS and CDR2 YFSETQ.

This clone appeared a few times. The CDR3 sequence is CASSQVWTGSNEKLFF. CDR3 bases: TGTGCCAGCAGCCAAGTTTGGACAGGTTCTAATGAAAAACTGTTTTTT. This rearrangement joins TRBV14 to TRBJ1-4; 7 bases are a match to TRBD1. V lost 1 base, J lost 3 bases, and 5 bases stayed unmatched. The CDR3 has 16 residues. Germline CDR1 and CDR2: SGHDN and FVKESK.

The chain combines TRBV30 with TRBJ1-2; D is uncertain. Germline CDR1 GTSNPN, CDR2 SVGIG (reference sequence). V was pared by 0 bases and J by 1 base, with 6 bases between. The CDR3 has 13 amino acids. The CDR3: CAWSVANNYGYTF. For the CDR3, the DNA is TGTGCCTGGAGTGTAGCCAATAACTATGGCTACACCTTC.

The gene calls are TRBV2 and TRBJ1-2; tentatively, D is TRBD1 (6 bases). Trimming took off 6 bases at V and 2 bases at J, with 22 bases between the two ends. Germline loops: CDR1 SNHLY, CDR2 FYNNEI. The CDR3 runs to 17 residues. As DNA, the CDR3 is TGTGCCAGCAGACCCCCTTATGGGGGGGCGCGGAACTATGGCTACACCTTC. The encoded protein is CASRPPYGGARNYGYTF.

The chain is built from TRBV28 and TRBJ2-7; TRBD1 aligns across 10 bases. V shed 1 base, J shed 2 bases, and the junction held 2 bases outside the gene matches. The CDR3 loop spans 15 amino acids. The germline V gene encodes CDR1 MDHEN and CDR2 SYDVKM. The CDR3: CASSLFGQGAYEQYF. DNA of the CDR3: TGTGCCAGCAGTTTATTTGGACAGGGGGCCTACGAGCAGTACTTC.

The CDR3: CATGPPGNEKLFF. The CDR3 bases are TGTGCCACCGGGCCCCCGGGAAATGAAAAACTGTTTTTT. The chain employs TRBV12-3 or TRBV12-4 and TRBJ1-4; D is ambiguous. V dropped 10 bases and J dropped 5 bases, with 14 bases sitting between them. This CDR3 has 13 residues.

This clone was observed a handful of times. Other DNA sequences of this sample code for an identical CDR3. The chain couples TRBV24-1 to TRBJ1-2, with no clear D. The length of the CDR3 is 11 residues. Germline lookup yields CDR1 KGHDR and CDR2 SFDVKD. The ends were cut back, 4 bases at V and 8 bases at J, with 7 bases in the middle. This chain's CDR3 is CATSDLRGYTF. Written as DNA, the CDR3 is TGTGCCACCAGTGACTTAAGGGGCTACACCTTC.

Only a few counts were recorded for this clone. The J gene is TRBJ1-5, the V gene TRBV27; D might be TRBD1 (5 bases). CDR1 is MNHEY, CDR2 SMNVEV, per germline (reference sequence). The CDR3 has 14 residues. V was trimmed by 6 bases and J by 9 bases, leaving 18 bases between them. The CDR3 sequence: CASSPRTQGLPQHF. The CDR3 DNA reads TGTGCCAGCAGCCCTAGAACTCAGGGCTTGCCCCAGCATTTT.